These 15 T cell receptor beta chains came from one sample sequenced in a study of T cell repertoires in ileal Crohn's disease. The method was immunoSEQ multiplex PCR; TCRdb's version includes in-frame clones alone and lacks a portion of them. The sample carries approximately 7,400 clones, about 92% recorded once. Sequencing was carried out using ileal tissue. These receptor sequences come from an adult with Crohn's disease.

The J gene is TRBJ2-5, the V gene TRBV7-2; 11 bases align to TRBD2. J gave up 5 bases and V 2 bases, and 4 bases lay outside the gene matches. Germline CDR1 is SGHTA and CDR2 is FQGNSA. This CDR3 has 15 residues. The CDR3 protein is CASSLLAGGMETQYF. Written as DNA, the CDR3 is TGTGCCAGCAGCTTACTAGCGGGAGGAATGGAGACCCAGTACTTC.

This chain uses TRBV19 with TRBJ2-3, with no clear D. CDR1 is LNHDA and CDR2 is SQIVND in the germline V gene (reference sequence). Between the trimmed V and J ends, which lost 7 bases and 8 bases, there was a span of 19 bases. This CDR3 region has 14 residues. The CDR3 protein is CASIEGSPASTQYF. As DNA, the CDR3 is TGTGCCAGTATCGAAGGATCCCCAGCTAGTACGCAGTATTTT.

The chain carries TRBV28 and TRBJ1-1, with D possibly TRBD1 on 6 matching bases. V lost 6 bases and J lost 3, with 14 bases in between. The CDR3 spans 14 residues. The V gene's germline CDR1 is MDHEN and CDR2 SYDVKM. For the CDR3, the DNA is TGTGCCAGCAGGGAAATACAGGGTTACACTGAAGCTTTCTTT. This gives the protein CASREIQGYTEAFF.

The rearrangement joins TRBV7-3 to TRBJ1-1; D not certain. The V gene lost 2 bases and the J gene lost 4 bases, with 8 bases spanning the gap. This CDR3 region has 13 residues. Germline V gives CDR1 SGHTA, CDR2 FQGTGA. CDR3: CASSLLPGTEAFF. In nucleotides, the CDR3 is TGTGCCAGCAGCTTACTCCCGGGCACTGAAGCTTTCTTT.

The genes are TRBV5-1 and TRBJ2-7; 12 nucleotides match TRBD1. The germline CDR1 and CDR2 sequences are SGHRS and YFSETQ. The trim removed 0 bases at V and 1 base at J, leaving 5 bases unmatched. The CDR3 is 17 residues long. The CDR3: CASSLGDRGQVSYEQYF. CDR3 nucleotide sequence: TGCGCCAGCAGCTTGGGGGACAGGGGGCAGGTGTCCTACGAGCAGTACTTC. The full variable domain, its missing parts supplied by reference TRBV5-1 and TRBJ2-7, is KAGVTQTPRYLIKTRGQQVTLSCSPISGHRSVSWYQQTPGQGLQFLFEYFSETQRNKGNFPGRFSGRQFSNSRSEMNVSTLELGDSALYLCASSLGDRGQVSYEQYFGPGTRLTVT.

The gene calls are TRBV6-1 and TRBJ1-6; D remains ambiguous. V lost 1 base, J lost 16 bases, and 11 bases lay in between. Germline V gene sequence: CDR1 MNHNS, CDR2 SASEGT. This CDR3 region has 12 residues. The CDR3 DNA reads TGTGCCAGCAGTGAAGGGGAGATAACACTCCACTTT. Protein sequence: CASSEGEITLHF.

This clone has a single count. The chain employs TRBV19 and TRBJ2-3; no clear D gene. Germline CDR1 and CDR2: LNHDA and SQIVND (reference sequence). The CDR3 runs 14 residues. V gave up 3 bases and J gave up 4 bases, with 11 bases separating them. For the CDR3, the DNA is TGTGCCAGTAGTATCGGGTCCTTCCCAGATACGCAGTATTTT. This encodes CASSIGSFPDTQYF.

V and J are TRBV7-9 and TRBJ2-3, with D tentatively TRBD1 (5 bases). Germline V gives CDR1 SEHNR, CDR2 FQNEAQ (reference sequence). Trimming pared 0 bases from V and 5 bases from J, leaving 9 bases between. The CDR3 is 14 amino acids. The CDR3 region is CASSLARDQDTQYF. The CDR3 nucleotides are TGTGCCAGCAGCTTAGCCAGGGATCAAGATACGCAGTATTTT.

The chain joins TRBV21-1 to TRBJ1-5. TRBV21-1 represents a pseudogene. The CDR3 has 14 residues. The chain's CDR3 is CASTYGVPRVPQHF. Here the CDR3 DNA reads TGTGCCAGCACTTACGGGGTACCAAGGGTCCCCCAGCATTTT.

In its sample, this clone was seen once. The J gene is TRBJ1-2, the V gene TRBV11-2; 8 positions match TRBD1. CDR3 length equals 15 residues. Trimming took 2 bases from V and 3 from J; bases not matched to a gene: 5. Germline V gene data show CDR1 as SGHAT and CDR2 as FQNNGV. The CDR3, as DNA: TGTGCCAGCAGCTTAACTGACAGGGGATACTATGGCTACACCTTC. Translating gives CASSLTDRGYYGYTF.

The chain uses TRBV5-8 and TRBJ2-5, with D tentatively TRBD1 (8 bases). CDR1 and CDR2 from the germline V gene are SGHTS and YDEGEE. Trimming removed 4 bases from V and 4 bases from J, with 17 bases in between. CDR3 size: 15 residues. The CDR3 here is CASSGGGTGGETQYF. CDR3 in DNA: TGTGCCAGCAGCGGGGGGGGGACAGGCGGAGAGACCCAGTACTTC.

The chain recombines TRBV28 with TRBJ2-3; D remains unclear. The CDR3 extends over 14 amino acids. In germline, CDR1 is MDHEN, CDR2 SYDVKM. Trimming removed 7 bases from V and 1 base from J, with 12 bases in between. This CDR3 reads CASTLSRRTDTQYF. CDR3 sequence (DNA): TGTGCCAGCACCTTGAGCAGGCGCACAGATACGCAGTATTTT.

This chain connects TRBV5-1 to TRBJ2-7; D may be TRBD2 (5 bases). CDR1 SGHRS and CDR2 YFSETQ come from the germline V gene. The CDR3 loop spans 17 amino acids. V was pared by 4 bases and J by 9 bases, with 29 bases between. The CDR3: CASSPAAWEPLVKSQYF. CDR3 bases: TGCGCCAGCAGCCCAGCAGCTTGGGAGCCCCTAGTTAAATCGCAGTACTTC.

The rearrangement joins TRBV11-2 to TRBJ1-6; weak D call: TRBD1 (5 bases). Germline CDR1 reads SGHAT; CDR2 reads FQNNGV. The CDR3 spans 16 residues. V lost 0 bases and J 8 bases, leaving 14 bases between the germline ends. The CDR3, as DNA: TGTGCCAGCAGCTTAGATCGGGGGACTTCTGATTCACCCCTCCACTTT. Its translation: CASSLDRGTSDSPLHF.

This chain connects TRBV6-5 to TRBJ1-1; TRBD1 aligns across 9 bases. V lost 6 bases, J lost 10 bases, and 12 bases stayed unmatched. The germline CDR1 and CDR2 sequences are MNHEY and SVGAGI. This CDR3 is 14 amino acids long. CDR3: CASRAPGQGGRAFF. The DNA of the CDR3 is TGTGCCAGCAGGGCCCCGGGACAGGGTGGAAGAGCTTTCTTT.